This TCR beta chain was documented in a study of cytomegalovirus exposure and HLA in healthy donors. The V and J ends lost 2 bases and 7 bases respectively, with 3 bases between them. The CDR3 spans 10 residues. Germline CDR1 GTSNPN, CDR2 SVGIG (reference sequence). A multiplex PCR was run with 60 Vbeta primers and 13 Jbeta primers. The table came from immunoSEQ multiplex PCR; TCRdb's copy has only in-frame clones and leaves some out. The profile shows some 150,000 clones, over 60% of them singletons. This receptor was taken from a male donor in good health and CMV-seronegative. The source material was PBMCs. This chain connects TRBV30 to TRBJ2-1; no clear D. Here the CDR3 reads CAWSQNEQFF. The CDR3 DNA is TGTGCCTGGAGTCAGAATGAGCAGTTCTTC.